The 16 T cell receptor beta chains reported below all come from one sample, sequenced in a study of T-cell memory formation after mild COVID-19. TCRdb re-analysed the 5' RACE reads in MiXCR, keeping a single row per CDR3 protein. This table holds hundreds of thousands of distinct CDR3 sequences, about 15% found once. Sequencing was performed on PBMCs or a T cell subset sorted from them (not recorded which). The origin of the receptors is a man between 18 and 29 years old who had mild COVID-19 (a few samples of this study predate the infection). Cell type and time point are not known.

The rearrangement links TRBV10-1 to TRBJ2-1; 7 bases agree with TRBD1. This CDR3 spans 15 amino acids. The V gene's germline CDR1 is WNHNN and CDR2 SYGVQD (reference sequence). V was clipped by 5 bases and J by 7 bases; unmatched bases: 11. In nucleotides, the CDR3 is TGCGCCAGCAGTCTACGAGGGGGCTCCATTAATGAGCAGTTCTTC. Residues: CASSLRGGSINEQFF.

In this sample, this clonotype turned up a few times. V is TRBV6-4 and J is TRBJ1-6; D may be TRBD1 (5 bases). Per the germline V gene, CDR1 is MRHNA and CDR2 is SNTAGT. The V end was cut by 10 bases, the J end by 11 bases, with 30 bases between. This CDR3 has 17 residues. CDR3 amino acids: CATPTGDQALAGAPLHF. The CDR3 DNA reads as TGTGCCACTCCGACGGGGGACCAAGCCCTGGCGGGTGCACCCCTCCACTTT.

The V and J genes are TRBV20-1 and TRBJ1-5; D unresolved. With 3 bases removed from V and 7 bases from J, the gap between germline ends came to 16 bases. The CDR3 sequence is 14 residues long. CDR1 is DFQATT and CDR2 is SNEGSKA in the germline V gene (reference sequence). This chain's CDR3 is CSASNPDIRQPQHF. CDR3 nucleotide sequence: TGCAGTGCTAGTAACCCCGACATTAGGCAGCCCCAGCATTTT.

The CDR3 is CASSFAGKAEAFF. The CDR3 coding sequence is TGCGCCAGCAGCTTCGCGGGGAAGGCTGAAGCTTTCTTT. The chain employs TRBV5-1 and TRBJ1-1; no clear D gene. V lost 2 bases and J lost 6, with 11 bases in between. The CDR3 covers 13 residues. CDR1 and CDR2 from the germline V gene are SGHRS and YFSETQ.

This clonotype was picked up a small number of times. The chain carries TRBV5-1 and TRBJ2-7; a possible D gene is TRBD1 (6 bases). The CDR3 has 15 amino acids. V dropped 4 bases and J dropped 0 bases, with 14 bases sitting between them. CDR1 is SGHRS and CDR2 is YFSETQ in the germline V gene. The CDR3 is CASSILTGFSYEQYF. The DNA of the CDR3 is TGCGCCAGCAGCATTCTTACAGGGTTCTCCTACGAGCAGTACTTC.

This clonotype was seen at least ten times. This chain connects TRBV20-1 to TRBJ1-2, with no clear D. CDR3 length: 15 residues. V was clipped by 5 bases and J by 5 bases, with 21 bases between them. The germline V gene has CDR1 DFQATT and CDR2 SNEGSKA (reference sequence). The CDR3 sequence: CSARPSSRAEYGYTF. As DNA, the CDR3 is TGCAGTGCTCGCCCCTCCAGTCGGGCTGAGTATGGCTACACCTTC.

The V call is TRBV10-3, the J call TRBJ1-4; D is unresolved. Per the germline V gene, CDR1 is ENHRY and CDR2 is SYGVKD. The CDR3 is 14 residues long. V was trimmed by 6 bases and J by 2 bases, leaving 10 bases between them. CDR3 coding DNA: TGTGCCATCAGGGAGGGCCCCACTAATGAAAAACTGTTTTTT. Amino acid sequence: CAIREGPTNEKLFF.

This clonotype was counted a few times. J is TRBJ1-3 and V is TRBV28, with a possible D match to TRBD1 (5 bases). This CDR3 comprises 13 residues. The germline CDR1 and CDR2 sequences are MDHEN and SYDVKM. Trimming removed 7 bases at V and 2 bases at J, with 9 bases between. The chain's CDR3 is CASTRVPGNTIYF. In DNA form, the CDR3 reads TGTGCCAGCACCAGGGTCCCTGGAAACACCATATATTTT.

V usage is TRBV4-3 and J usage is TRBJ2-1; D not certain. This CDR3 spans 14 amino acids. Trimming removed 0 bases from V and 7 bases from J, with 10 bases in between. The germline V gene encodes CDR1 LGHNA and CDR2 YSLEER. CDR3 sequence reads: CASSQEPFRNEQFF. The CDR3 DNA sequence: TGCGCCAGCAGCCAAGAACCATTTAGGAATGAGCAGTTCTTC.

The CDR3 region has the DNA TGTGCCAGCAGCTTTTACGGCACAGATACGCAGTATTTT. Amino acids: CASSFYGTDTQYF. The J gene is TRBJ2-3, the V gene TRBV11-3, with unresolved D. The V and J ends lost 3 bases and 1 base respectively, with 5 bases between them. Germline-derived CDR1 and CDR2 are SGHNT and YENEEA. The CDR3 runs to 13 residues.

The chain is built from TRBV29-1 and TRBJ2-2; either TRBD1 or TRBD2 may fit D (5 bases each). The CDR3 loop spans 13 amino acids. V was shortened by 1 base and J by 6 bases, with 9 bases between the two germline ends. The germline gives CDR1 SQVTM, CDR2 ANQGSEA. The CDR3 sequence is CSVEGGWAGELFF. Written as DNA, the CDR3 is TGCAGCGTTGAAGGGGGGTGGGCCGGGGAGCTGTTTTTT.

In its sample, this clonotype was seen many times. The chain links TRBV6-5 to TRBJ1-2, with D unclear. CDR1 and CDR2 (germline): MNHEY, SVGAGI. V lost 0 bases to trimming and J lost 4 bases, with 9 bases between them. The CDR3 is 14 amino acids. The DNA for the CDR3 is TGTGCCAGCAGTTACTCAAGGACGGTCTATGGCTACACCTTC. Its protein product is CASSYSRTVYGYTF.

This clonotype was recorded a few times. The V gene is TRBV5-1, the J gene TRBJ2-1; D is unresolved. The CDR3 length is 14 residues. CDR1 and CDR2 (germline): SGHRS, YFSETQ. Trimming took off 1 base at V and 2 bases at J, with 7 bases between the two ends. The CDR3 nucleotides read TGCGCCAGCAGCTTGTCGGTTACCTACAATGAGCAGTTCTTC. This sequence encodes CASSLSVTYNEQFF.

This chain uses TRBV4-2 with TRBJ2-5; maybe TRBD2 (7 bases). Germline V lookup: CDR1 LGHNA, CDR2 YNFKEQ. The V end was cut by 1 base, the J end by 3 bases, with 12 bases between. This CDR3 spans 15 amino acids. The CDR3 protein is CASSQAGGREETQYF. The CDR3 coding sequence is TGTGCCAGCAGCCAAGCGGGGGGCAGGGAAGAGACCCAGTACTTC.

This clonotype has just a few counts. The chain uses TRBV6-2 or TRBV6-3 and TRBJ2-3, with D possibly matching TRBD2 (5 bases). The germline V gene has CDR1 MNHEY and CDR2 SVGEGT. The V gene lost 5 bases and the J gene lost 0 bases, with 12 bases spanning the gap. CDR3 length: 15 residues. CDR3 amino acids: CASSLLAASTDTQYF. In nucleotides, the CDR3 is TGTGCCAGCAGTCTTCTAGCAGCTAGCACAGATACGCAGTATTTT.

This clonotype came up a few times. The rearrangement joins TRBV7-9 to TRBJ1-2; D might be TRBD1 (5 bases). Germline V gives CDR1 SEHNR, CDR2 FQNEAQ (reference sequence). The CDR3 covers 14 residues. Trimming took off 2 bases at V and 8 bases at J, with 15 bases between the two ends. The CDR3 loop reads CASSLPSGVGGYTF. The CDR3 DNA follows: TGTGCCAGCAGCTTACCCTCGGGGGTAGGGGGCTACACCTTC.